Below, 15 T cell receptor beta chains from the same sample are listed, as sequenced in a study of blood T cell repertoires in COVID-19. Sequencing used immunoSEQ multiplex PCR; TCRdb keeps in-frame clones, though not all of them. The table lists around 94,000 clones, about 91% of them singletons. Material for sequencing was peripheral blood. All receptors come from a man younger than 35 with acute or convalescent COVID-19.

This clone was counted a single time. J is TRBJ1-1 and V is TRBV5-1; D is ambiguous. This CDR3 comprises 12 residues. V was clipped by 5 bases and J by 2 bases, with 7 bases between them. Germline CDR1 and CDR2: SGHRS and YFSETQ. In DNA, the CDR3 is TGCGCCAGCAGGTCTAGTAACACTGAAGCTTTCTTT. Translated: CASRSSNTEAFF.

The chain combines TRBV9 with TRBJ1-1; TRBD1 aligns across 7 bases. The CDR3 is made up of 14 amino acids. The junction had 9 bases not matched to a gene; V was cut back by 4 bases and J by 6 bases. Germline V CDR1 and CDR2: SGDLS, YYNGEE. CDR3 in amino acids: CASSITGVGAEAFF. The CDR3, as DNA: TGTGCCAGCAGCATAACAGGGGTAGGGGCTGAAGCTTTCTTT.

This clone appeared a single time. The chain recombines TRBV3-1 (or the pseudogene TRBV3-2) with TRBJ1-2, with D possibly matching TRBD1 (5 bases). CDR1 LGHDT and CDR2 YNNKEL come from the germline V gene (reference sequence). The CDR3 is 14 residues long. V lost 0 bases and J 7 bases, leaving 12 bases between the germline ends. This CDR3 is CASSQEFRASGYTF. CDR3 in DNA: TGTGCCAGCAGCCAAGAGTTCAGGGCTAGTGGCTACACCTTC.

CDR3 DNA sequence: TGCGCCAGCAGCACCGGCGGCGCGAACTATGGCTACACCTTC. Its translation: CASSTGGANYGYTF. The V gene is TRBV5-1, the J gene TRBJ1-2; the D is unclear. The CDR3 has 14 amino acids. Germline CDR1 is SGHRS and CDR2 is YFSETQ. V was shortened by 4 bases and J by 2 bases, with 12 bases between the two germline ends.

This chain uses TRBV27 with TRBJ1-1; possibly TRBD1 for D (5 bases). Per the germline V gene, CDR1 is MNHEY and CDR2 is SMNVEV (reference sequence). V was trimmed by 0 bases and J by 4 bases, leaving 9 bases between them. The CDR3 covers 14 residues. This chain's CDR3 is CASSLSGVFTEAFF. Written as DNA, the CDR3 is TGTGCCAGCAGTTTATCAGGGGTATTCACTGAAGCTTTCTTT.

The chain joins TRBV7-9 to TRBJ2-5; 8 bases are shared with TRBD2. Germline assignment: CDR1 SEHNR and CDR2 FQNEAQ (reference sequence). This CDR3 is 19 amino acids long. Trimming cost V 5 bases and J 7 bases; bases outside gene matches: 24. The CDR3 reads CASSTTSLQSGGRPGTQYF. The DNA of the CDR3 is TGTGCCAGCAGCACGACTTCCCTTCAGAGCGGGGGACGTCCGGGGACCCAGTACTTC.

The chain joins TRBV18 to TRBJ2-3; 8 nucleotides match TRBD1. Germline CDR1 is KGHSH and CDR2 is LQKENI. The CDR3 runs 15 residues. The V and J ends lost 3 bases and 2 bases, in that order; junction bases with no gene match: 4. This chain's CDR3 is CASSPPGQDTDTQYF. As DNA, the CDR3 is TGTGCCAGCTCACCCCCGGGACAGGACACAGATACGCAGTATTTT.

V and J are TRBV5-1 and TRBJ2-3, with D tentatively TRBD1 (6 bases). V lost 4 bases, J lost 0 bases, and 12 bases lay in between. This CDR3 is 15 amino acids long. Germline loops: CDR1 SGHRS, CDR2 YFSETQ. CDR3 in amino acids: CASSTPQGSTDTQYF. The CDR3 DNA reads as TGCGCCAGCAGCACGCCTCAGGGGAGCACAGATACGCAGTATTTT.

This rearrangement joins TRBV5-1 to TRBJ1-1, with a possible D match to TRBD1 (5 bases). There are 15 residues in the CDR3. Trimming stripped 5 bases from V and 2 bases from J, with 16 bases between. Looked up from germline, CDR1 is SGHRS and CDR2 is YFSETQ. The CDR3 region has the DNA TGCGCCAGCAGATTAACGACAGCGTCCAACACTGAAGCTTTCTTT. Residues: CASRLTTASNTEAFF.

The V gene is TRBV18, the J gene TRBJ1-1, with 8 bases lining up with TRBD1. V shed 6 bases, J shed 11 bases, and the junction held 5 bases outside the gene matches. CDR1 and CDR2 from the germline V gene are KGHSH and LQKENI. The CDR3 is 11 residues long. In DNA, the CDR3 is TGTGCCAGCTCCCCAGGGGGCTTGGCTTTCTTT. Translation: CASSPGGLAFF.

V and J are TRBV6-5 and TRBJ2-7; 7 bases map to TRBD1. The CDR3 has 15 amino acids. CDR1 is MNHEY and CDR2 is SVGAGI in the germline V gene. Trimming at V came to 6 bases and at J to 4 bases, leaving 12 bases not matched to a gene. The CDR3 loop reads CASRSITQGLYEQYF. The CDR3 DNA follows: TGTGCCAGCAGGAGCATAACACAGGGGTTGTACGAGCAGTACTTC.

The chain has TRBV2 and TRBJ1-1; 8 bases match TRBD1. The V gene's germline CDR1 is SNHLY and CDR2 FYNNEI. Trimming at V came to 6 bases and at J to 10 bases, leaving 4 bases not matched to a gene. CDR3 length: 11 amino acids. CDR3 sequence: CASSPGTGAFF. The CDR3 DNA follows: TGTGCCAGCAGCCCTGGGACAGGAGCTTTCTTT.

This clone turned up a few times. CDR3 sequence reads: CASSSRGGQGVYNEKLFF. CDR3 sequence (DNA): TGTGCCAGCAGTTCAAGAGGTGGACAGGGGGTCTATAATGAAAAACTGTTTTTT. The chain carries TRBV2 and TRBJ1-4, with 10 bases matching TRBD1. Germline CDR1 and CDR2: SNHLY and FYNNEI. Trimming cost V 5 bases and J 4 bases; bases outside gene matches: 13. This CDR3 has 18 residues. Full variable domain (rest looked up from reference TRBV2 and TRBJ1-4): EPEVTQTPSHQVTQMGQEVILRCVPISNHLYFYWYRQILGQKVEFLVSFYNNEISEKSEIFDDQFSVERPDGSNFTLKIRSTKLEDSAMYFCASSSRGGQGVYNEKLFFGSGTQLSVL.

V is TRBV9 and J is TRBJ2-7, with 7 nucleotides matching TRBD1. This CDR3 is built from 14 residues. J was trimmed by 4 bases and V by 3 bases; bases with no gene match: 7. The germline CDR1 and CDR2 sequences are SGDLS and YYNGEE. The CDR3 region is CASSASGTDYEQYF. CDR3 DNA: TGTGCCAGCAGCGCGTCCGGGACAGATTACGAGCAGTACTTC.

The chain employs TRBV2 and TRBJ1-2; 9 bases match TRBD1. Germline V gene lookup returns CDR1 SNHLY and CDR2 FYNNEI. The V and J ends lost 6 bases and 1 base, in that order; junction bases with no gene match: 6. This CDR3 region has 15 residues. The CDR3 here is CASRDRGQNNYGYTF. The CDR3 region has the DNA TGTGCCAGCAGGGACAGGGGCCAAAATAACTATGGCTACACCTTC.